Listed below are T cell receptor beta chains from one sample, sequenced in a study of T-cell reconstitution after alpha-beta-depleted transplantation in children. TCRdb fed the PCR reads into MiXCR, producing one record per CDR3 protein. Among about 270,000 distinct CDR3 sequences, almost 10% were seen once, and the ten largest hold around a tenth. The material sequenced was PBMCs from the stem cell graft donor, taken from the stem cell graft. All receptors derive from a human donor who donated a stem cell graft to a child with SCID. CDR3s include the opening cysteine and the closing phenylalanine or tryptophan. The D gene is left open where the match is weak. Expanded clones are given a class, and other clones once, few, many or no size at all.

d_gene,v_gene,j_gene,abundance,CDR3aa,CDR3nt
-,TRBV5-5,TRBJ2-7,-,CASSETLTVSPYEQYF,TGTGCCAGCAGCGAAACACTGACGGTCTCTCCCTACGAGCAGTACTTC
TRBD1,TRBV10-3,TRBJ2-7,-,CAISESPRTGVYEQYF,TGTGCCATCAGTGAGTCTCCGAGGACAGGGGTTTACGAGCAGTACTTC
TRBD2,TRBV10-3,TRBJ2-1,many,CATRALAGGQTVNEQFF,TGTGCCACCCGGGCCCTAGCGGGGGGGCAAACCGTCAATGAGCAGTTCTTC
TRBD1,TRBV12-3/TRBV12-4,TRBJ2-5,few,CASRGTGVETQYF,TGTGCCAGCAGGGGGACAGGGGTTGAGACCCAGTACTTC
-,TRBV12-3/TRBV12-4,TRBJ1-3,-,CASSLVVGSSGNTIYF,TGTGCCAGCAGTTTAGTAGTAGGTAGCTCTGGAAACACCATATATTTT
TRBD2,TRBV7-2,TRBJ2-7,-,CASSLNWGGRYEQYF,TGTGCCAGCAGCTTAAATTGGGGGGGACGATACGAGCAGTACTTC
-,TRBV3-1,TRBJ2-5,many,CASSQFGQQETQYF,TGTGCCAGCAGCCAATTCGGTCAGCAAGAGACCCAGTACTTC
TRBD1,TRBV9,TRBJ1-2,many,CASSARTGQGYTF,TGTGCCAGCAGCGCGCGGACAGGGCAGGGCTACACCTTC
TRBD2,TRBV3-1,TRBJ2-3,-,CASSSILAGDTDTQYF,TGTGCCAGCAGCTCCATACTAGCGGGGGACACAGATACGCAGTATTTT
-,TRBV7-9,TRBJ2-2,-,CASSGEKNTGELFF,TGTGCCAGCAGCGGGGAGAAGAACACCGGGGAGCTGTTTTTT
-,TRBV4-2,TRBJ2-7,many,CASSQVTDAYEQYF,TGTGCCAGCAGCCAAGTTACGGACGCCTACGAGCAGTACTTC
TRBD1,TRBV12-3/TRBV12-4,TRBJ2-3,-,CASSLEQGVADTQYF,TGTGCCAGCAGTTTAGAACAGGGGGTTGCAGATACGCAGTATTTT
-,TRBV5-1,TRBJ2-7,many,CASSLGRQRTNYDEQYF,TGCGCCAGCAGCTTGGGCAGACAGAGGACGAACTACGACGAGCAGTACTTC
-,TRBV9,TRBJ2-3,-,CASSVSQGVSSTDTQYF,TGTGCCAGCAGCGTCAGCCAGGGCGTATCTAGCACAGATACGCAGTATTTT
TRBD1,TRBV6-5,TRBJ1-1,-,CASRARQGGSEAFF,TGTGCCAGCAGAGCACGACAGGGGGGTTCTGAAGCTTTCTTT
TRBD1,TRBV4-2,TRBJ1-2,few,CASSPTGVVNYGYTF,TGTGCCAGCAGCCCGACAGGGGTCGTTAACTATGGCTACACCTTC
-,TRBV4-2,TRBJ2-1,few,CASSQDPDEGQEQFF,TGTGCCAGCAGCCAAGATCCAGACGAAGGGCAAGAGCAGTTCTTC
TRBD2,TRBV5-6,TRBJ2-7,-,CASSLGASGTYEQYF,TGTGCCAGCAGCTTGGGGGCTAGCGGAACCTACGAGCAGTACTTC
TRBD1,TRBV3-1,TRBJ1-1,few,CASSQEQGTTEAFF,TGTGCCAGCAGCCAAGAACAGGGGACCACTGAAGCTTTCTTT
-,TRBV12-3/TRBV12-4,TRBJ1-1,many,CASSPFLGNTEAFF,TGTGCCAGCAGTCCATTCCTGGGGAACACTGAAGCTTTCTTT
-,TRBV6-5,TRBJ2-7,-,CASRDGYEQYF,TGTGCCAGCAGGGACGGCTACGAGCAGTACTTC
-,TRBV12-3/TRBV12-4,TRBJ2-3,many,CASSFRQGADTQYF,TGTGCCAGCAGTTTTAGGCAGGGCGCAGATACGCAGTATTTT
-,TRBV9,TRBJ2-5,many,CASSLQGETQYF,TGTGCCAGCAGCCTCCAAGGGGAGACCCAGTACTTC
-,TRBV9,TRBJ1-5,-,CASSSGQELDQPQHF,TGTGCCAGCAGCTCCGGACAAGAATTAGATCAGCCCCAGCATTTT
-,TRBV5-1,TRBJ1-2,few,CASSLVPDNEYGYTF,TGCGCCAGCAGCTTGGTGCCGGATAACGAGTATGGCTACACCTTC
-,TRBV10-3,TRBJ2-5,many,CAISEPDPNRETQYF,TGTGCCATCAGTGAGCCGGACCCTAACCGAGAGACCCAGTACTTC
-,TRBV3-1,TRBJ2-3,-,CGSSLTGRCTDTQYF,TGTGGCAGCAGCCTCACAGGGAGGTGCACAGATACGCAGTATTTT
-,TRBV20-1,TRBJ1-1,-,CSARDARWGNTEAFF,TGCAGTGCTAGAGATGCCCGGTGGGGGAACACTGAAGCTTTCTTT
TRBD2,TRBV20-1,TRBJ2-5,once,CSAGSSGAQETQYF,TGCAGTGCTGGGTCTAGCGGGGCCCAAGAGACCCAGTACTTC
-,TRBV5-6,TRBJ2-3,many,CASSFLRGNSDTQYF,TGTGCCAGCAGCTTTTTGCGGGGAAATTCAGATACGCAGTATTTT
-,TRBV12-3/TRBV12-4,TRBJ1-5,few,CASRIGGHNQPQHF,TGTGCCAGCAGGATCGGGGGCCACAATCAGCCCCAGCATTTT
-,TRBV12-3/TRBV12-4,TRBJ2-7,-,CASSSSGREWYEQYF,TGTGCCAGCAGTTCCTCGGGAAGGGAATGGTACGAGCAGTACTTC
TRBD1,TRBV9,TRBJ1-6,few,CASSSAGTGNSPLHF,TGTGCCAGCAGCTCCGCCGGGACAGGCAATTCACCCCTCCACTTT
-,TRBV7-9,TRBJ2-3,-,CASSPRVADTQYF,TGTGCCAGCAGCCCGAGGGTCGCAGATACGCAGTATTTT
-,TRBV19,TRBJ1-2,-,CASTHGANYGYTF,TGTGCCAGTACTCACGGAGCTAACTATGGCTACACCTTC
TRBD1,TRBV15,TRBJ2-7,many,CATSTDRAQEQYF,TGTGCCACCAGTACGGACAGGGCTCAGGAGCAGTACTTC
-,TRBV2,TRBJ1-2,few,CASSEASNYGYTF,TGTGCCAGCAGTGAGGCGTCTAACTATGGCTACACCTTC
TRBD1,TRBV12-3/TRBV12-4,TRBJ2-3,-,CASSLTGQDTQYF,TGTGCCAGCAGTTTGACAGGGCAAGATACGCAGTATTTT
-,TRBV7-9,TRBJ1-2,few,CASSLETGPLDYGYTF,TGTGCCAGCAGCTTAGAGACAGGCCCACTTGACTATGGCTACACCTTC
TRBD1,TRBV7-6,TRBJ1-2,-,CASSAGTGFGYTF,TGTGCCAGCAGCGCAGGGACAGGCTTCGGCTACACCTTC
TRBD2,TRBV5-1,TRBJ2-1,few,CASSKSGGNNEQFF,TGCGCCAGCAGCAAGTCGGGGGGGAACAATGAGCAGTTCTTC
-,TRBV5-1,TRBJ2-5,once,CARSLKGIRETQYF,TGCGCCAGAAGCTTGAAGGGAATCAGAGAGACCCAGTACTTC
TRBD2,TRBV10-3,TRBJ2-5,-,CAIRTSGGASETQYF,TGTGCCATCAGAACTAGCGGGGGGGCCTCAGAGACCCAGTACTTC
-,TRBV20-1,TRBJ1-6,-,CSARDRQWSSYNSPLHF,TGCAGTGCTAGAGACAGACAGTGGAGCTCCTATAATTCACCCCTCCACTTT
-,TRBV10-3,TRBJ1-4,-,CAISVGVGDEKLFF,TGTGCCATCAGTGTCGGGGTCGGGGATGAAAAACTGTTTTTT
-,TRBV5-1,TRBJ2-2,many,CASSLETGGTGELFF,TGCGCCAGCAGCCTGGAGACAGGAGGTACCGGGGAGCTGTTTTTT
-,TRBV7-9,TRBJ1-3,few,CASSGQSPPGNTIYF,TGTGCCAGCAGCGGACAGTCCCCGCCTGGAAACACCATATATTTT
-,TRBV29-1,TRBJ2-7,many,CSVDVPPTYEQYF,TGCAGCGTTGATGTCCCGCCGACCTACGAGCAGTACTTC
-,TRBV10-3,TRBJ1-1,-,CAISGGQYMNTEAFF,TGTGCCATCAGTGGCGGGCAGTACATGAACACTGAAGCTTTCTTT
TRBD1,TRBV10-3,TRBJ1-4,few,CAIRGQGGEKLFF,TGTGCCATCAGAGGACAGGGAGGAGAAAAACTGTTTTTT
-,TRBV7-9,TRBJ1-1,-,CASSLAQSNTEAFF,TGTGCCAGCAGCTTAGCTCAGAGTAACACTGAAGCTTTCTTT
-,TRBV7-9,TRBJ1-1,-,CASSPPARPAFF,TGTGCCAGCAGCCCCCCCGCCAGGCCAGCTTTCTTT
-,TRBV18,TRBJ2-7,few,CASSPTTGKGYEQYF,TGTGCCAGCTCACCGACTACAGGGAAAGGCTACGAGCAGTACTTC
-,TRBV2,TRBJ2-5,-,CASRAGAETQYF,TGTGCCAGCAGGGCGGGGGCTGAGACCCAGTACTTC
TRBD1,TRBV12-3/TRBV12-4,TRBJ2-1,-,CASSRQGVVEQFF,TGTGCCAGCAGTAGGCAGGGGGTGGTTGAGCAGTTCTTC
-,TRBV9,TRBJ1-6,many,CASSPPTGNNSPLHF,TGTGCCAGCAGCCCCCCGACGGGGAATAATTCACCCCTCCACTTT
-,TRBV9,TRBJ2-1,-,CASSVVSGPTNYNEQFF,TGTGCCAGCAGCGTAGTTAGCGGACCCACAAACTACAATGAGCAGTTCTTC
-,TRBV12-3/TRBV12-4,TRBJ2-2,-,CASDQGEIHNTGELFF,TGTGCCAGCGATCAAGGGGAAATCCACAACACCGGGGAGCTGTTTTTT
-,TRBV6-5,TRBJ2-7,few,CASSYSRGPYEQYF,TGTGCCAGCAGTTACTCTAGAGGGCCCTACGAGCAGTACTTC
-,TRBV20-1,TRBJ2-3,many,CSARVVDTQYF,TGCAGTGCTAGGGTTGTAGATACGCAGTATTTT